This TCR beta chain is drawn from a study of identical twins. Whole-study findings and limits: Whereas memory repertoires showed no such difference, abundant cord blood beta clonotypes carried fewer insertions. Some out-of-frame alpha sequences were shared by twins, and these showed excess low generation probability. Modeled out-of-frame TCR alpha sharing in monozygotic twins fell below observed levels.

This clonotype was found a few times. The antigen remains undetermined. The junction had 5 bases not matched to a gene; V was cut back by 1 base and J by 5 bases. The germline V gene has CDR1 DFQATT and CDR2 SNEGSKA (reference sequence). There are 15 residues in the CDR3. TCRdb recomputed calls from the 5' RACE reads with MiXCR, one row per CDR3 protein. This sample has about 570,000 distinct CDR3 sequences, with over 8.5% found just once. These same records also appear under a second study, on yellow fever vaccine responses in identical twins.

Input material: PBMCs. The chain carries TRBV20-1 and TRBJ2-2; 9 bases are shared with TRBD2. The receptor was derived from a young woman in good health. The CDR3 protein is CSARVGGRETGELFF. The CDR3 coding sequence is TGCAGTGCTAGAGTCGGCGGGAGGGAAACCGGGGAGCTGTTTTTT.